Each of the 28 T cell receptor beta chains below was sequenced from the same sample in a study of TIL therapy for anti-PD-1-resistant metastatic lung cancer. The time point here: pre-treatment sample, taken before nivolumab and TIL therapy. The immunoSEQ assay was v3. Libraries were prepared by immunoSEQ multiplex PCR; TCRdb keeps only in-frame clonotypes and omits some of them. The sample lists some 50,000 clones; 79% were seen once. The sequencing used blood, collected at baseline. These receptors came from a man between 65 and 85 years old with non-small cell lung cancer.

This clone came up a few times. This chain links TRBV5-1 with TRBJ1-3; 10 bases align to TRBD1. V trimming: 5 bases; J trimming: 6 bases; junction bases outside the gene matches: 5. The CDR3 totals 14 residues. Looked up from germline, CDR1 is SGHRS and CDR2 is YFSETQ. The CDR3 DNA reads as TGCGCCAGCAGACCCGGGACAGGGGAAAACACCATATATTTT. Encoded protein: CASRPGTGENTIYF.

V and J are TRBV5-4 and TRBJ1-2; D gene uncertain. Germline CDR1 reads SGHNT; CDR2 reads YYREEE (reference sequence). The V end was cut by 4 bases, the J end by 8 bases, with 15 bases between. This CDR3 comprises 13 residues. The CDR3 protein is CASSRGVSDGYTF. CDR3 in DNA: TGTGCCAGCAGCCGTGGGGTATCGGACGGCTACACCTTC.

The CDR3 region has the DNA TGTGCCAGTAGTATAGGTAGCGGGGAGCAGTACTTC. Residues: CASSIGSGEQYF. This rearrangement joins TRBV19 to TRBJ2-7, with 7 nucleotides matching TRBD2. Germline V CDR1 and CDR2: LNHDA, SQIVND (reference sequence). Unmatched junction bases numbered 1, after V lost 1 base and J lost 7 bases. CDR3 length equals 12 residues.

V and J are TRBV5-6 and TRBJ1-2; D perhaps matches TRBD1 (6 bases). The CDR3 runs to 13 residues. Germline CDR1 is SGHDT and CDR2 is YYEEEE. V was clipped by 3 bases and J by 2 bases, with 8 bases between them. CDR3: CASSYDRNYGYTF. DNA for the CDR3: TGTGCCAGCAGCTATGACAGGAACTATGGCTACACCTTC.

The V and J genes are TRBV27 and TRBJ1-3, with D perhaps TRBD1 (5 bases). This CDR3 is built from 15 residues. Germline V gives CDR1 MNHEY, CDR2 SMNVEV (reference sequence). Trimming shortened V by 5 bases and J by 2 bases, and 13 bases separated the two germline ends. DNA of the CDR3: TGTGCCAGCAGTAACCAGGGAGTGCCTGGAAACACCATATATTTT. Amino acid sequence: CASSNQGVPGNTIYF.

This clone was recorded once. The chain employs TRBV28 and TRBJ2-7, with 10 nucleotides matching TRBD2. V lost 8 bases, J lost 2 bases, and 12 bases stayed unmatched. Germline V gives CDR1 MDHEN, CDR2 SYDVKM. CDR3 length: 16 amino acids. The CDR3 spells CASFQKGLAGAYEQYF. Written as DNA, the CDR3 is TGTGCCAGCTTCCAAAAGGGCCTAGCGGGGGCCTACGAGCAGTACTTC.

This chain uses TRBV6-1 with TRBJ2-7, with D perhaps matching TRBD1 or TRBD2 (6 bases each). The ends were cut back, 8 bases at V and 4 bases at J, with 12 bases in the middle. The CDR3 spans 12 residues. Per germline, CDR1 MNHNS and CDR2 SASEGT. Written as DNA, the CDR3 is TGTGCCAGCTACTCGGGGGCGTACGAGCAGTACTTC. It codes for CASYSGAYEQYF.

This chain uses TRBV27 with TRBJ1-6, with D possibly being TRBD1 (5 bases). Germline V gives CDR1 MNHEY, CDR2 SMNVEV (reference sequence). The CDR3 has 13 residues. The V and J ends lost 3 bases and 10 bases respectively, with 10 bases between them. CDR3 loop: CASSFRRDSPLHF. The CDR3, as DNA: TGTGCCAGCAGTTTTAGGAGGGACTCACCCCTCCACTTT.

The rearrangement joins TRBV11-2 to TRBJ1-1; 10 bases map to TRBD1. This CDR3 has 13 residues. CDR1 and CDR2 (germline): SGHAT, FQNNGV. Written as DNA, the CDR3 is TGTGTCTCAGGGACAGGGGAGAACACTGAAGCTTTCTTT. It specifies CVSGTGENTEAFF.

J is TRBJ2-7 and V is TRBV15; D unresolved. The V gene lost 1 base and the J gene lost 0 bases, with 13 bases spanning the gap. The germline V gene has CDR1 LNHNV and CDR2 YYDKDF (reference sequence). The length of the CDR3 is 16 residues. The chain's CDR3 is CATSRGGPAGSYEQYF. CDR3 nucleotides: TGTGCCACCAGCAGAGGCGGACCGGCTGGCTCCTACGAGCAGTACTTC.

V gene TRBV20-1 combines with J gene TRBJ2-3; TRBD2 agrees at 7 bases. Germline CDR1 DFQATT, CDR2 SNEGSKA (reference sequence). The CDR3 spans 11 residues. The J segment lost 6 bases and the V segment lost 6 bases, leaving 3 bases of the junction unmatched. The CDR3 DNA reads as TGCAGTGCCACACTAGCGGATACGCAGTATTTT. Translated: CSATLADTQYF.

This clone has just a few counts. The chain uses TRBV14 and TRBJ2-3, with D unresolved. V dropped 1 base and J dropped 6 bases, with 8 bases sitting between them. The CDR3 length is 13 residues. The germline V gene encodes CDR1 SGHDN and CDR2 FVKESK. The CDR3 region is CASSQVRYDTQYF. The CDR3 nucleotides are TGTGCCAGCAGCCAAGTTAGGTATGATACGCAGTATTTT.

The gene calls are TRBV28 and TRBJ1-5; possibly TRBD1 for D (5 bases). The CDR3 sequence is 12 residues long. V gave up 11 bases and J gave up 7 bases, with 15 bases separating them. Germline V gives CDR1 MDHEN, CDR2 SYDVKM. As DNA, the CDR3 is TGTGCCTCCCTGGGGGGAGTCCAGCCCCAGCATTTT. It encodes CASLGGVQPQHF.

The V call is TRBV19, the J call TRBJ2-5, with D unresolved. CDR3 size: 12 residues. Trimming removed 0 bases at V and 9 bases at J, with 8 bases between. CDR1 and CDR2 (germline): LNHDA, SQIVND (reference sequence). The CDR3 here is CASSIDTGPQYF. The CDR3 coding sequence is TGTGCCAGTAGTATAGACACCGGGCCCCAGTACTTC.

The chain couples TRBV6-5 to TRBJ2-7; D tentatively reads TRBD1 or TRBD2 (5 bases each). V was clipped by 9 bases and J by 3 bases, with 15 bases between them. Per germline, CDR1 MNHEY and CDR2 SVGAGI. This CDR3 is 13 amino acids long. The CDR3: CASSGNRFYEQYF. CDR3 coding DNA: TGTGCCAGTTCGGGGAACAGGTTCTACGAGCAGTACTTC.

This chain uses TRBV7-2 with TRBJ2-5; 8 bases are shared with TRBD2. The CDR3 loop spans 15 amino acids. The germline V gene encodes CDR1 SGHTA and CDR2 FQGNSA. V lost 4 bases and J lost 2; bases outside the gene matches: 6. The DNA of the CDR3 is TGTGCCAGCAGCTCATTAGCGGGGCCTCAAGAGACCCAGTACTTC. It specifies CASSSLAGPQETQYF. Filled out from reference TRBV7-2 and TRBJ2-5, the complete variable domain reads GAGVSQSPSNKVTEKGKDVELRCDPISGHTALYWYRQSLGQGLEFLIYFQGNSAPDKSGLPSDRFSAERTGGSVSTLTIQRTQQEDSAVYLCASSSLAGPQETQYFGPGTRLLVL.

V usage is TRBV19 and J usage is TRBJ2-1; TRBD1 agrees at 7 bases. The length of the CDR3 is 15 residues. V was pared by 5 bases and J by 1 base, with 5 bases of the junction left unmatched. Looked up from germline, CDR1 is LNHDA and CDR2 is SQIVND (reference sequence). This CDR3 is CASSLRTGSYNEQFF. CDR3 DNA sequence: TGTGCCAGTAGTTTACGGACAGGTTCCTACAATGAGCAGTTCTTC.

This clone appeared once. V gene TRBV28 combines with J gene TRBJ1-2; D perhaps matches TRBD1 (6 bases). Per germline, CDR1 MDHEN and CDR2 SYDVKM. The CDR3 covers 14 residues. With 8 bases removed from V and 8 bases from J, the gap between germline ends came to 21 bases. The CDR3 DNA follows: TGTGCCAGCTCACAACCGGGGGCCGCCCGGGGCTACACCTTC. This gives the protein CASSQPGAARGYTF.

The chain uses TRBV11-2 and TRBJ1-5; the match to TRBD1 covers 12 bases. The CDR3 has 18 amino acids. The trim removed 1 base at V and 2 bases at J, leaving 6 bases unmatched. Germline-derived CDR1 and CDR2 are SGHAT and FQNNGV. CDR3 nucleotides: TGTGCCAGCAGCTTAGCTGGGACAGGGGGCGCAGGCAATCAGCCCCAGCATTTT. The encoded protein is CASSLAGTGGAGNQPQHF. The whole variable domain, remainder taken from reference TRBV11-2 and TRBJ1-5, is EAGVAQSPRYKIIEKRQSVAFWCNPISGHATLYWYQQILGQGPKLLIQFQNNGVVDDSQLPKDRFSAERLKGVDSTLKIQPAKLEDSAVYLCASSLAGTGGAGNQPQHFGDGTRLSIL.

This sequence joins TRBV5-1 and TRBJ2-5; 8 bases agree with TRBD2. The germline gives CDR1 SGHRS, CDR2 YFSETQ. This CDR3 spans 15 amino acids. V gave up 5 bases and J gave up 5 bases; unmatched junction bases: 11. The CDR3 coding sequence is TGCGCCAGCAGACAAGGGACTAGTGGTCGGGAGACCCAGTACTTC. Its translation is CASRQGTSGRETQYF. Drawing the rest from reference TRBV5-1 and TRBJ2-5, the complete variable domain is KAGVTQTPRYLIKTRGQQVTLSCSPISGHRSVSWYQQTPGQGLQFLFEYFSETQRNKGNFPGRFSGRQFSNSRSEMNVSTLELGDSALYLCASRQGTSGRETQYFGPGTRLLVL.

DNA of the CDR3: TGTGCCAGCAGCGGCGGTGGTGGTGAGCAGTTCTTC. Translated, it gives CASSGGGGEQFF. The rearrangement joins TRBV5-4 to TRBJ2-1, with D unclear. The V gene's germline CDR1 is SGHNT and CDR2 YYREEE (reference sequence). CDR3 length: 12 residues. Trimming stripped 4 bases from V and 9 bases from J, with 11 bases between.

The chain has TRBV2 and TRBJ2-6, with D unresolved. V lost 1 base to trimming and J lost 0 bases, with 7 bases between them. Germline assignment: CDR1 SNHLY and CDR2 FYNNEI. The CDR3 contains 16 residues. The CDR3 spells CASSEERYSGANVLTF. DNA of the CDR3: TGTGCCAGCAGTGAAGAAAGATACTCTGGGGCCAACGTCCTGACTTTC.

The V gene is TRBV6-5, the J gene TRBJ1-2; 7 bases agree with TRBD1. After removal of 6 bases from V and 10 bases from J, the junction contained 11 bases not matched to a gene. The length of the CDR3 is 13 residues. The germline V gene encodes CDR1 MNHEY and CDR2 SVGAGI. CDR3 bases: TGTGCCAGCAGCAAACGACAGGGAAGTGTCTACACCTTC. It codes for CASSKRQGSVYTF.

V gene TRBV27 combines with J gene TRBJ2-3; D might be TRBD2 (6 bases). Germline CDR1 is MNHEY and CDR2 is SMNVEV (reference sequence). Trimming shortened V by 8 bases and J by 2 bases, and 8 bases separated the two germline ends. The CDR3 length is 12 residues. CDR3 region: CASGGFTDTQYF. The DNA for the CDR3 is TGTGCCAGCGGGGGGTTCACAGATACGCAGTATTTT.

The gene calls are TRBV6-6 and TRBJ2-7; tentative D call: TRBD1 (6 bases). V was clipped by 2 bases and J by 6 bases, with 14 bases between them. The CDR3 sequence is 14 residues long. The germline gives CDR1 MNHNY, CDR2 SVGAGI (reference sequence). The CDR3 is CASSYEGTTPEQYF. DNA for the CDR3: TGTGCCAGCAGTTACGAGGGGACAACCCCCGAGCAGTACTTC.

This clone has a single count. The chain has TRBV6-5 and TRBJ1-5, with D unclear. Trimming took off 0 bases at V and 1 base at J, with 7 bases between the two ends. The CDR3 length is 15 residues. Looked up from germline, CDR1 is MNHEY and CDR2 is SVGAGI. CDR3 nucleotides: TGTGCCAGCAGTTACTCGGGGATGAGCAATCAGCCCCAGCATTTT. Protein sequence: CASSYSGMSNQPQHF.

The chain recombines TRBV11-2 with TRBJ2-1; tentatively, D is TRBD1 (6 bases). V lost 4 bases, J lost 10 bases, and 20 bases lay in between. The CDR3 contains 15 residues. Germline CDR1 reads SGHAT; CDR2 reads FQNNGV. The CDR3 region has the DNA TGTGCCAGCAGCTATATGAGGGGGAATAGCGTCGAGCAGTTCTTC. Its translation is CASSYMRGNSVEQFF. The full variable domain, with the rest looked up from reference TRBV11-2 and TRBJ2-1, is EAGVAQSPRYKIIEKRQSVAFWCNPISGHATLYWYQQILGQGPKLLIQFQNNGVVDDSQLPKDRFSAERLKGVDSTLKIQPAKLEDSAVYLCASSYMRGNSVEQFFGPGTRLTVL.

The rearrangement joins TRBV11-3 to TRBJ2-7, with D hard to call. Trimming pared 0 bases from V and 4 bases from J, leaving 7 bases between. The V gene's germline CDR1 is SGHNT and CDR2 YENEEA. This CDR3 region has 13 residues. CDR3 residues: CASSLDYRYEQYF. The CDR3 nucleotides are TGTGCCAGCAGCTTAGACTACCGATACGAGCAGTACTTC.